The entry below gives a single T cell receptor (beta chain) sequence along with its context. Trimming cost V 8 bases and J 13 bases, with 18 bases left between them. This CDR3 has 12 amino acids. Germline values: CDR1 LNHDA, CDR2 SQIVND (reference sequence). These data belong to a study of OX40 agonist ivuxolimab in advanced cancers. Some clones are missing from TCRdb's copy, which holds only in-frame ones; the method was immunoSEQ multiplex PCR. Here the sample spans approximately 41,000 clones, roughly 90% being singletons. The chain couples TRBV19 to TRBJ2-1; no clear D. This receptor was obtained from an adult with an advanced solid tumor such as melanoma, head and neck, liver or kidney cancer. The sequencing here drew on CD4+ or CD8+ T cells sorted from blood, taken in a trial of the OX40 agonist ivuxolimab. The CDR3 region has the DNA TGTGCCAGTCATCGCCCCGGATCCCGTCAGTTCTTC. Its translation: CASHRPGSRQFF.